This T cell receptor beta chain was sequenced for a study of response to subunit inactivated influenza vaccine listed by TCRdb under 2018. A note on the overall study: The study used deep quantitative T cell receptor repertoire profiling to track responses to a trivalent subunit inactivated influenza vaccine.

Ten or more counts support this clonotype. Which antigen it targets is not known. The sample holds no much larger clone one base away, and base qualities are not on file. The investigation overall reported the following: The authors proposed that each seasonal influenza vaccination may bring in only a limited number of new T cells.

Library preparation used RT-PCR. For sequencing, an Illumina HiSeq 2500 was employed. TCRdb's own reprocessing of the public reads used fastp at Q25 and MiXCR and kept productive beta chains. Every CDR3 protein is listed once, alongside the most common genes and DNA of its rows. The sample data list fewer than 350,000 distinct CDR3 sequences, and about a fifth of these were observed just once. 9.5% to 13% of the sample is held by the ten biggest clonotypes. Specimen: PBMCs from blood, collected less than 22 months after vaccination. This receptor was obtained from a man between 50 and 69 years old who received an inactivated influenza vaccine. Donor details come from another sample of the same person, matched by shared clones.

DNA sequence: TGTGCCAGCAGCCCGCTGGGGGTAAATGAAAAACTGTTTTTT. Its product reads: CASSPLGVNEKLFF. The rearrangement joined TRBV12-3 or TRBV12-4 to TRBJ1-4; possibly the D gene is TRBD1, per 5 matching bases. The CDR3 spans 14 residues, from the cysteine through the phenylalanine. Left in the record is the CDR3 DNA by itself, 42 bases read in frame from the first base. V drops 6 bases and J drops 5 bases, leaving 13 bases in between.